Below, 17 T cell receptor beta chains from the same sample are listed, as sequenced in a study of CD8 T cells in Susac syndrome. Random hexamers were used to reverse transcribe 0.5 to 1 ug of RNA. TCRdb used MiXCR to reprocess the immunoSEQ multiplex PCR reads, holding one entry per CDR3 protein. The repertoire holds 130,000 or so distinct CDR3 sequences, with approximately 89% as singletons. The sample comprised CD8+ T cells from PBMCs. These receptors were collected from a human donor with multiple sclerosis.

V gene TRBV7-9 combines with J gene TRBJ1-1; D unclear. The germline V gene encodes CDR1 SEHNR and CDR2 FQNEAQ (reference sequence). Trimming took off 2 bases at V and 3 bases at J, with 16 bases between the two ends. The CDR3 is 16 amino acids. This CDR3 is CASSLSLTPAYTEAFF. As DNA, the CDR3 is TGTGCCAGCAGCTTATCTCTGACACCTGCGTACACTGAAGCTTTCTTT.

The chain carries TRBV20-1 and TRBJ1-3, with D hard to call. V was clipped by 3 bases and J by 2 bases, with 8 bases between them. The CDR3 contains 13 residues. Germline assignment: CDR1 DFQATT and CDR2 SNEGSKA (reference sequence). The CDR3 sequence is CSASEGTGNTIYF. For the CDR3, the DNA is TGCAGTGCTAGTGAAGGGACTGGAAACACCATATATTTT.

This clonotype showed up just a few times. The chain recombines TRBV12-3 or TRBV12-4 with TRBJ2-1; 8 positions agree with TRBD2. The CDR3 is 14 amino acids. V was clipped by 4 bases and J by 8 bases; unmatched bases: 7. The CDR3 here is CASSSPGSGDEQFF. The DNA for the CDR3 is TGTGCCAGCAGTTCCCCGGGTAGCGGGGATGAGCAGTTCTTC.

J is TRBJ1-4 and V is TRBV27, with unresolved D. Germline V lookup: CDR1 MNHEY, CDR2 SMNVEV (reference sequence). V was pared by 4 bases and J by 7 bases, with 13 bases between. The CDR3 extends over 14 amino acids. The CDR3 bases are TGTGCCAGCAGTTCGGGCGGATCTCTTGAAAAACTGTTTTTT. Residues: CASSSGGSLEKLFF.

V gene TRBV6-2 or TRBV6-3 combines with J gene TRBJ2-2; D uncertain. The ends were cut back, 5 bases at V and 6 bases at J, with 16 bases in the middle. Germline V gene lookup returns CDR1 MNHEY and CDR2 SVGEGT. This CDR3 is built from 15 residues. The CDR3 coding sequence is TGTGCCAGCAGTATCTCCCCCCTTCAGTCCGGGGAGCTGTTTTTT. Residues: CASSISPLQSGELFF.

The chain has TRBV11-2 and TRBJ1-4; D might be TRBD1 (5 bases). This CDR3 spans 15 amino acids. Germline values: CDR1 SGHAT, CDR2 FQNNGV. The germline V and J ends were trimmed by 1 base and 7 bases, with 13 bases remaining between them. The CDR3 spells CASSLVPGPTEKLFF. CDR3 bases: TGTGCCAGCAGCTTAGTACCGGGGCCTACTGAAAAACTGTTTTTT. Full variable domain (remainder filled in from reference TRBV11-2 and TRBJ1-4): EAGVAQSPRYKIIEKRQSVAFWCNPISGHATLYWYQQILGQGPKLLIQFQNNGVVDDSQLPKDRFSAERLKGVDSTLKIQPAKLEDSAVYLCASSLVPGPTEKLFFGSGTQLSVL.

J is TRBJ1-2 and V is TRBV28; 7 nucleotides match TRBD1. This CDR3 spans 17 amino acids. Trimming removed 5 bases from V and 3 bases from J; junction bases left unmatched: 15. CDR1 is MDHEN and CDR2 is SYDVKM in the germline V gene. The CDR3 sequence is CASSPRGRGVFYYGYTF. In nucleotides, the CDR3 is TGTGCCAGCAGTCCCCGGGGCAGGGGGGTTTTTTACTATGGCTACACCTTC.

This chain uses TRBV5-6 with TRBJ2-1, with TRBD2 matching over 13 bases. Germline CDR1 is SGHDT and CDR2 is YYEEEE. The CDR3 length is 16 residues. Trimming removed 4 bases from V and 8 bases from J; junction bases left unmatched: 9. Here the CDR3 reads CASSDLLAGGPYEQFF. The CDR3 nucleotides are TGTGCCAGCAGCGACCTACTAGCGGGAGGGCCGTATGAGCAGTTCTTC.

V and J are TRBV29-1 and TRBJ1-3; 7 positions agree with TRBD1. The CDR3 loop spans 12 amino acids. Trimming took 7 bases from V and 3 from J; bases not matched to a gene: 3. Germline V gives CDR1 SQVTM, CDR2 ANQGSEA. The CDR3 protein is CSGGQIGNTIYF. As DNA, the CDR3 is TGCAGCGGGGGACAGATTGGAAACACCATATATTTT.

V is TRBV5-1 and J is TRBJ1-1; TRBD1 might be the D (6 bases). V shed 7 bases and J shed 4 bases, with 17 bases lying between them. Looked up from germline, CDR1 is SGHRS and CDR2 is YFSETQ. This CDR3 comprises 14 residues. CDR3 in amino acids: CASRALGGTTEAFF. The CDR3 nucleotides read TGCGCCAGCCGTGCGCTAGGGGGTACCACTGAAGCTTTCTTT.

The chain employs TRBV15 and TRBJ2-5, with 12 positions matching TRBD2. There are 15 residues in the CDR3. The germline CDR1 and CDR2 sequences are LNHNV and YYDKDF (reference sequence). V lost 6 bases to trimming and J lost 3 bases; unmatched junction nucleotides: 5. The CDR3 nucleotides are TGTGCCACCAGTCTAGCGGGAGGGGGTGAAGAGACCCAGTACTTC. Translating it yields CATSLAGGGEETQYF.

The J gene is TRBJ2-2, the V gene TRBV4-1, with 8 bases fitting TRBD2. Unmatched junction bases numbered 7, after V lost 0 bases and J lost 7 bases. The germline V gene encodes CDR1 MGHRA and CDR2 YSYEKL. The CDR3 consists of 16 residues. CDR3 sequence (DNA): TGCGCCAGCAGCCAAGACCTAGCGGGTTTCGGCGGGGAGCTGTTTTTT. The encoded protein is CASSQDLAGFGGELFF.

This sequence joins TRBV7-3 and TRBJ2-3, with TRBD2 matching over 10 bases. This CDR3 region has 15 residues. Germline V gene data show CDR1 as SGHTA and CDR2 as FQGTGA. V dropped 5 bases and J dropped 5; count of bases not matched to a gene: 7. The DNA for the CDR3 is TGTGCCAGCAGCATGCTAGCGGGAGTCCAAGATACGCAGTATTTT. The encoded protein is CASSMLAGVQDTQYF.

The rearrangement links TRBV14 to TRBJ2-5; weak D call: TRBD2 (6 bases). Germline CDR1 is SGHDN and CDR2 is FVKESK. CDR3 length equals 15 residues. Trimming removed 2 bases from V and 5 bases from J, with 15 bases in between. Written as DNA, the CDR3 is TGTGCCAGCAGCCAATGGGGACTTCAGAGCGAGACCCAGTACTTC. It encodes CASSQWGLQSETQYF.

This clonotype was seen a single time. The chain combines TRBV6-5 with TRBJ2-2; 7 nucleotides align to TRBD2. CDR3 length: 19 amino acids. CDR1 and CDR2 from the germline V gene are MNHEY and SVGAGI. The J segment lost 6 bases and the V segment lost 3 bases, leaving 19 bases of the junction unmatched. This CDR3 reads CASSYYYPSSGGTAGELFF. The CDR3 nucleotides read TGTGCCAGCAGTTATTACTACCCATCTAGCGGAGGTACCGCCGGGGAGCTGTTTTTT.

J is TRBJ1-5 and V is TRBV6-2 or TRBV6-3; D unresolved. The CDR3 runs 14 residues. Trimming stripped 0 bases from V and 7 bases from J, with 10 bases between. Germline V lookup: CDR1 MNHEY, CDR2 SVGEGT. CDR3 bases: TGTGCCAGCAGTTACTCGGAAGGGCCACAGCCCCAGCATTTT. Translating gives CASSYSEGPQPQHF.

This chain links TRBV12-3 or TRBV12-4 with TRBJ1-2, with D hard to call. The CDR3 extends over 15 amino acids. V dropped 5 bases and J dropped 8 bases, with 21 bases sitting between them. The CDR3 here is CASSTPPTYREGYTF. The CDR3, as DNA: TGTGCCAGCAGTACCCCCCCAACCTATCGAGAAGGCTACACCTTC.